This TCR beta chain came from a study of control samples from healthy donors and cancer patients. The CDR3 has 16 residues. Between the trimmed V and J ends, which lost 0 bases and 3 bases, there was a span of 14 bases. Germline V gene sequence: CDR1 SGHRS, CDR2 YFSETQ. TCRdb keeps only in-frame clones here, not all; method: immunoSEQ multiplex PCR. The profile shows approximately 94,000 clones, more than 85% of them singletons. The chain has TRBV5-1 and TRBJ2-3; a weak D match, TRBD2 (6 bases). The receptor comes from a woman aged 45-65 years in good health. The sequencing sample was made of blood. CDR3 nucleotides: TGCGCCAGCAGCTTGGGGTCGGGCGGGAAGACAGATACGCAGTATTTT. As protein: CASSLGSGGKTDTQYF. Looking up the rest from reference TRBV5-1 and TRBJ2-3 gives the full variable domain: KAGVTQTPRYLIKTRGQQVTLSCSPISGHRSVSWYQQTPGQGLQFLFEYFSETQRNKGNFPGRFSGRQFSNSRSEMNVSTLELGDSALYLCASSLGSGGKTDTQYFGPGTRLTVL.